Presented here are 31 T cell receptor beta chains from one specimen sequenced in a study of blood T cell repertoires in COVID-19. Sequencing was performed with immunoSEQ multiplex PCR; in TCRdb, only in-frame clones are kept and a portion is missing. The sample includes 250,000 to 300,000 clones, 89% of them seen just once. Source material: peripheral blood. These receptors were obtained from a woman aged 40-49 years who had recovered from COVID-19.

The CDR3 region is CASSPIAGNLYEQYF. The DNA of the CDR3 is TGTGCCAGCAGCCCGATAGCGGGGAACCTCTACGAGCAGTACTTC. This chain links TRBV7-7 with TRBJ2-7; TRBD2 matches 8 bases. Germline V lookup: CDR1 SSHAT, CDR2 FNYEAQ (reference sequence). The CDR3 is 15 amino acids. V lost 5 bases, J lost 3 bases, and 9 bases stayed unmatched.

J is TRBJ1-1 and V is TRBV27; D is undetermined. The CDR3 covers 14 residues. The germline CDR1 and CDR2 sequences are MNHEY and SMNVEV (reference sequence). The V end lost 3 bases, the J end lost 1 base, and 9 bases lay between the germline ends. The DNA for the CDR3 is TGTGCCAGCAGTTTTACCAGGAAGAACACTGAAGCTTTCTTT. Translation gives CASSFTRKNTEAFF.

V and J are TRBV6-5 and TRBJ1-1; tentatively, D is TRBD1 (5 bases). Germline CDR1 MNHEY, CDR2 SVGAGI. The CDR3 is 14 residues long. The ends were cut back, 6 bases at V and 2 bases at J, with 13 bases in the middle. CDR3 in DNA: TGTGCCAGCAGCCGGACATCGCCCAACACTGAAGCTTTCTTT. It codes for CASSRTSPNTEAFF.

Note on this clone: Other nucleotide sequences from this sample produce the same CDR3. The chain employs TRBV2 and TRBJ1-2, with a tentative D call TRBD1 (6 bases). The CDR3 is made up of 12 amino acids. Trimming left V 6 bases short and J 5 bases short, with 10 bases between. Germline lookup yields CDR1 SNHLY and CDR2 FYNNEI. The CDR3, as DNA: TGTGCCAGCAGCGAACAGGGATATGGCTACACCTTC. The encoded protein is CASSEQGYGYTF. The whole variable domain, filled in from reference TRBV2 and TRBJ1-2, reads EPEVTQTPSHQVTQMGQEVILRCVPISNHLYFYWYRQILGQKVEFLVSFYNNEISEKSEIFDDQFSVERPDGSNFTLKIRSTKLEDSAMYFCASSEQGYGYTFGSGTRLTVV.

CDR3 protein: CAISTGGSEKLFF. CDR3 nucleotide sequence: TGTGCCATCAGTACAGGGGGCAGTGAAAAACTGTTTTTT. The rearrangement links TRBV10-3 to TRBJ1-4; TRBD1 aligns across 9 bases. V lost 5 bases, J lost 7 bases, and 2 bases stayed unmatched. This CDR3 has 13 residues. Germline V gene lookup returns CDR1 ENHRY and CDR2 SYGVKD.

This clone was picked up one time. The chain has TRBV6-6 and TRBJ2-7, with D maybe TRBD1 (5 bases). This CDR3 has 13 amino acids. The V gene lost 6 bases and the J gene lost 5 bases, with 14 bases spanning the gap. Germline assignment: CDR1 MNHNY and CDR2 SVGAGI (reference sequence). CDR3 coding DNA: TGTGCCAGCAGCCGGGTCAGGGCCCACGAGCAGTACTTC. Translated: CASSRVRAHEQYF.

The chain has TRBV7-3 and TRBJ2-2; TRBD1 matches at 8 bases. Germline CDR1 is SGHTA and CDR2 is FQGTGA. This CDR3 comprises 16 residues. Trimming removed 3 bases from V and 1 base from J; junction bases left unmatched: 4. The CDR3 region is CASSFQGARNTGELFF. Here the CDR3 DNA reads TGTGCCAGCAGCTTCCAGGGGGCCAGGAACACCGGGGAGCTGTTTTTT.

The rearrangement uses TRBV3-1 (or the pseudogene TRBV3-2) and TRBJ1-3; 7 positions agree with TRBD1. CDR3 length: 14 residues. Per the germline V gene, CDR1 is LGHDT and CDR2 is YNNKEL (reference sequence). V lost 6 bases, J lost 2 bases, and 4 bases stayed unmatched. Here the CDR3 reads CASRNRGTGNTIYF. For the CDR3, the DNA is TGTGCCAGCAGGAACAGGGGAACTGGAAACACCATATATTTT.

V usage is TRBV20-1 and J usage is TRBJ2-1; tentatively, D is TRBD2 (6 bases). Trimming pared 3 bases from V and 9 bases from J, leaving 21 bases between. The length of the CDR3 is 15 residues. Looked up from germline, CDR1 is DFQATT and CDR2 is SNEGSKA (reference sequence). The CDR3 nucleotides are TGCAGTGCTAGTCATCGCGGGGCCCCACTTGCTGAGCAGTTCTTC. As protein: CSASHRGAPLAEQFF.

This chain uses TRBV5-5 with TRBJ2-1, with D possibly being TRBD2 (5 bases). CDR3 length: 14 amino acids. Per germline, CDR1 SGHKS and CDR2 YYEKEE (reference sequence). Between the trimmed V and J ends, which lost 3 bases and 8 bases, there was a span of 15 bases. In DNA, the CDR3 is TGTGCCAGCAGCTCCCGGGGAGCTGGTGATGAGCAGTTCTTC. Amino acid sequence: CASSSRGAGDEQFF.

J is TRBJ2-2 and V is TRBV28; TRBD1 might be the D (5 bases). The germline V and J ends were trimmed by 4 bases and 0 bases, with 9 bases remaining between them. In germline, CDR1 is MDHEN, CDR2 SYDVKM. The CDR3 sequence is 15 residues long. The CDR3 spells CASSSGSANTGELFF. The CDR3 DNA reads TGTGCCAGCAGTTCAGGGTCAGCGAACACCGGGGAGCTGTTTTTT.

The V call is TRBV3-1 (or the pseudogene TRBV3-2), the J call TRBJ1-5; TRBD1 matches 8 bases. The CDR3 totals 14 residues. The J segment lost 2 bases and the V segment lost 8 bases, leaving 5 bases of the junction unmatched. Germline CDR1 reads LGHDT; CDR2 reads YNNKEL (reference sequence). The CDR3 DNA sequence: TGTGCCAGCGGGACAGGTTTTGGCAATCAGCCCCAGCATTTT. This encodes CASGTGFGNQPQHF.

The rearrangement links TRBV12-3 or TRBV12-4 to TRBJ1-1, with D unresolved. This CDR3 spans 12 amino acids. Between the trimmed V and J ends, which lost 4 bases and 4 bases, there was a span of 7 bases. The CDR3 DNA follows: TGTGCCAGCAGTTGGGGAGTCACTGAAGCTTTCTTT. This translates into CASSWGVTEAFF.

This chain links TRBV6-1 with TRBJ2-7; 8 bases fit TRBD1. V lost 3 bases to trimming and J lost 3 bases; unmatched junction nucleotides: 4. Germline lookup yields CDR1 MNHNS and CDR2 SASEGT. This CDR3 spans 14 amino acids. The DNA for the CDR3 is TGTGCCAGCAGTGATTATGGACAGGGCTACGAGCAGTACTTC. As protein: CASSDYGQGYEQYF.

The chain couples TRBV30 to TRBJ2-5; D remains ambiguous. Per the germline V gene, CDR1 is GTSNPN and CDR2 is SVGIG (reference sequence). The CDR3 consists of 11 residues. The V gene lost 4 bases and the J gene lost 3 bases, with 6 bases spanning the gap. The CDR3 DNA reads as TGTGCCTGGATTCGGGAAGAGACCCAGTACTTC. It encodes CAWIREETQYF.

The V and J genes are TRBV19 and TRBJ1-2, with D maybe TRBD1 (6 bases). The CDR3 has 12 amino acids. Germline V gene data show CDR1 as LNHDA and CDR2 as SQIVND (reference sequence). The V and J ends lost 6 bases and 7 bases respectively, with 12 bases between them. The DNA of the CDR3 is TGTGCCAGTAGACAGGGTTCCGCTGGCTACACCTTC. Translating gives CASRQGSAGYTF. The variable domain in full, completed from reference TRBV19 and TRBJ1-2, reads DGGITQSPKYLFRKEGQNVTLSCEQNLNHDAMYWYRQDPGQGLRLIYYSQIVNDFQKGDIAEGYSVSREKKESFPLTVTSAQKNPTAFYLCASRQGSAGYTFGSGTRLTVV.

In its sample, this clone was seen once. V gene TRBV28 combines with J gene TRBJ1-2; 8 nucleotides agree with TRBD1. The CDR3 length is 15 residues. From germline, CDR1 is MDHEN and CDR2 SYDVKM. V shed 7 bases, J shed 1 base, and the junction held 8 bases outside the gene matches. In nucleotides, the CDR3 is TGTGCCAGCACAGGGGGCTGGTATTATAACTATGGCTACACCTTC. This translates into CASTGGWYYNYGYTF.

The genes are TRBV25-1 and TRBJ1-1; TRBD1 might be the D (6 bases). This CDR3 has 14 amino acids. The V gene's germline CDR1 is MGHDK and CDR2 SYGVNS. V lost 7 bases and J 1 base, leaving 13 bases between the germline ends. The CDR3 loop is CASNGGLRNTEAFF. The CDR3 nucleotides read TGTGCCAGCAACGGGGGGCTTCGGAACACTGAAGCTTTCTTT.

The CDR3 nucleotides read TGTGCCAGCCCTCTAGCGGGGGGAGAGACCCAGTACTTC. It translates to CASPLAGGETQYF. The V gene is TRBV21-1, the J gene TRBJ2-5; the table's D gene call, TRBD2, was not cross checked with the DNA. TRBV21-1 is given as a pseudogene. The CDR3 is 13 residues long.

The chain couples TRBV3-1 (or the pseudogene TRBV3-2) to TRBJ1-2; 9 bases match TRBD1. V gave up 0 bases and J gave up 8 bases; unmatched junction bases: 13. Germline V gives CDR1 LGHDT, CDR2 YNNKEL (reference sequence). The CDR3 runs 17 residues. The chain's CDR3 is CASSQDPPLTGGGGYTF. CDR3 sequence (DNA): TGTGCCAGCAGCCAAGATCCCCCTTTGACAGGGGGAGGAGGCTACACCTTC.

The rearrangement joins TRBV5-1 to TRBJ1-6; no definite D call. There are 17 residues in the CDR3. Germline loops: CDR1 SGHRS, CDR2 YFSETQ. Deletions cut 2 bases from V and 0 bases from J, with 12 bases between. CDR3 region: CASSLRTGSSYNSPLHF. The CDR3, as DNA: TGCGCCAGCAGCTTACGGACGGGGAGCTCCTATAATTCACCCCTCCACTTT.

This sequence joins TRBV2 and TRBJ2-5, with 9 bases fitting TRBD1. CDR1 and CDR2 (germline): SNHLY, FYNNEI. J was trimmed by 1 base and V by 0 bases; bases with no gene match: 12. CDR3 length: 19 residues. The CDR3 spells CASSEAPARGQGFQETQYF. CDR3 nucleotides: TGTGCCAGCAGTGAAGCGCCAGCCAGGGGACAGGGTTTCCAAGAGACCCAGTACTTC. Together with reference TRBV2 and TRBJ2-5, the CDR3 gives the full variable domain: EPEVTQTPSHQVTQMGQEVILRCVPISNHLYFYWYRQILGQKVEFLVSFYNNEISEKSEIFDDQFSVERPDGSNFTLKIRSTKLEDSAMYFCASSEAPARGQGFQETQYFGPGTRLLVL.

The CDR3 nucleotides read TGTGCCAGCAGTCCAAGGGGTAGCCGGAATGAAAAACTGTTTTTT. Its translation: CASSPRGSRNEKLFF. The chain uses TRBV2 and TRBJ1-4; a weak D match, TRBD1 (5 bases). The V gene lost 5 bases and the J gene lost 5 bases, with 15 bases spanning the gap. CDR3 length: 15 amino acids. The germline V gene encodes CDR1 SNHLY and CDR2 FYNNEI.

The chain carries TRBV5-1 and TRBJ1-1; no firm D call. The V end was cut by 4 bases, the J end by 0 bases, with 28 bases between. Germline CDR1 SGHRS, CDR2 YFSETQ. The CDR3 sequence is 20 residues long. The CDR3 reads CASSQNPTPLEGLMNTEAFF. As DNA, the CDR3 is TGCGCCAGCAGCCAGAACCCGACTCCCCTCGAGGGTCTGATGAACACTGAAGCTTTCTTT.

This chain joins TRBV4-3 and TRBJ1-4, with unresolved D. Germline values: CDR1 LGHNA, CDR2 YSLEER. Trimming cost V 1 base and J 0 bases, with 9 bases left between them. This CDR3 is 16 amino acids long. CDR3 bases: TGCGCCAGCAGCCAAGTTTGGCCAGCAACTAATGAAAAACTGTTTTTT. Its translation: CASSQVWPATNEKLFF.

The chain recombines TRBV7-2 with TRBJ2-6, with D uncertain. CDR3 length: 15 residues. In germline, CDR1 is SGHTA, CDR2 FQGNSA. The V end was cut by 5 bases, the J end by 0 bases, with 8 bases between. CDR3 in DNA: TGTGCCAGCAGCGCGGCGCCCTCTGGGGCCAACGTCCTGACTTTC. The encoded protein is CASSAAPSGANVLTF.

The rearrangement uses TRBV7-2 and TRBJ2-1; 7 nucleotides match TRBD2. Germline trimming cut 2 bases from V and 0 bases from J; bases unmatched to any gene: 10. The CDR3 covers 18 residues. Germline CDR1 SGHTA, CDR2 FQGNSA. The CDR3 region has the DNA TGTGCCAGCAGCTTATCAAGGGCTAGCGGTTCCTCCTACAATGAGCAGTTCTTC. The encoded protein is CASSLSRASGSSYNEQFF.

The chain is built from TRBV2 and TRBJ2-7; TRBD1 might be the D (7 bases). The CDR3 extends over 14 amino acids. V dropped 4 bases and J dropped 7 bases, with 17 bases sitting between them. Germline CDR1 SNHLY, CDR2 FYNNEI. CDR3 protein: CASSAGGSRIEQYV. CDR3 nucleotides: TGTGCCAGCAGTGCAGGGGGGAGTCGTATTGAGCAGTACGTC.

This clone has a single count. The V gene is TRBV30, the J gene TRBJ1-5; D gene unclear. V lost 0 bases to trimming and J lost 0 bases, with 6 bases between them. This CDR3 contains 14 residues. Germline loops: CDR1 GTSNPN, CDR2 SVGIG (reference sequence). This CDR3 is CAWSVEDSNQPQHF. CDR3 coding DNA: TGTGCCTGGAGTGTGGAGGATAGCAATCAGCCCCAGCATTTT.

The chain employs TRBV7-2 and TRBJ1-1; D unresolved. The CDR3 extends over 13 amino acids. Germline V gene lookup returns CDR1 SGHTA and CDR2 FQGNSA. Trimming took off 4 bases at V and 1 base at J, with 7 bases between the two ends. This CDR3 is CASSSTPNTEAFF. CDR3 DNA: TGTGCCAGCAGCTCCACACCGAACACTGAAGCTTTCTTT. Together with reference TRBV7-2 and TRBJ1-1, the CDR3 gives the full variable domain: GAGVSQSPSNKVTEKGKDVELRCDPISGHTALYWYRQSLGQGLEFLIYFQGNSAPDKSGLPSDRFSAERTGGSVSTLTIQRTQQEDSAVYLCASSSTPNTEAFFGQGTRLTVV.

The chain uses TRBV7-6 and TRBJ1-3; the D is unclear. V was clipped by 5 bases and J by 10 bases, with 18 bases between them. Looked up from germline, CDR1 is SGHVS and CDR2 is FNYEAQ. This CDR3 has 14 amino acids. CDR3 residues: CASSPEDGIRTIYF. The CDR3 nucleotides are TGTGCCAGCAGCCCTGAGGACGGGATCAGGACCATATATTTT. Supplemented by reference TRBV7-6 and TRBJ1-3, the full variable domain reads GAGVSQSPRYKVTKRGQDVALRCDPISGHVSLYWYRQALGQGPEFLTYFNYEAQQDKSGLPNDRFSAERPEGSISTLTIQRTEQRDSAMYRCASSPEDGIRTIYFGEGSWLTVV.